A single sample gave rise to the 22 T cell receptor beta chains below, sequenced in a study of cytomegalovirus exposure and HLA in healthy donors. The table came from immunoSEQ multiplex PCR; TCRdb's copy has only in-frame clones and leaves some out. The table lists 150,000 to 200,000 clones, about nine tenths of them singletons. Sample: PBMCs. These receptors were taken from a man aged 30 to 45 in good health and CMV-seropositive.

Only a few counts were recorded for this clone. The chain couples TRBV2 to TRBJ2-7; D gene ambiguous. This CDR3 spans 12 amino acids. CDR1 and CDR2 from the germline V gene are SNHLY and FYNNEI. The ends were cut back, 2 bases at V and 6 bases at J, with 8 bases in the middle. This CDR3 is CASSETVAEQYF. CDR3 DNA sequence: TGTGCCAGCAGTGAAACCGTGGCCGAGCAGTACTTC.

CDR3 bases: TGTGCCAGCAGCCCCGACCCCGGGGGAAACTATGGCTACACCTTC. This encodes CASSPDPGGNYGYTF. The chain has TRBV11-3 and TRBJ1-2; possible D gene TRBD1, 5 bases. Germline V gene lookup returns CDR1 SGHNT and CDR2 YENEEA. Trimming took 5 bases from V and 2 from J, leaving 15 bases between them. The CDR3 runs to 15 residues.

The chain recombines TRBV2 with TRBJ2-1, with 7 bases identical to TRBD2. This CDR3 contains 15 residues. Germline trimming cut 4 bases from V and 4 bases from J; bases unmatched to any gene: 7. Germline values: CDR1 SNHLY, CDR2 FYNNEI. The CDR3 sequence: CASSARSGGYNEQFF. The CDR3, as DNA: TGTGCCAGCAGTGCCCGGTCGGGGGGATACAATGAGCAGTTCTTC.

V is TRBV7-7 and J is TRBJ2-5, with 8 positions matching TRBD2. V lost 3 bases and J lost 5; bases outside the gene matches: 8. The CDR3 is 15 amino acids. The germline gives CDR1 SSHAT, CDR2 FNYEAQ (reference sequence). The CDR3: CASSFVRGGHETQYF. Written as DNA, the CDR3 is TGTGCCAGCAGCTTCGTTCGGGGGGGCCATGAGACCCAGTACTTC.

As concerns this clone: Other DNA sequences in this specimen translate into the identical CDR3. V usage is TRBV5-6 and J usage is TRBJ2-7, with D possibly being TRBD1 or TRBD2 (5 bases each). There are 15 residues in the CDR3. Germline CDR1 is SGHDT and CDR2 is YYEEEE. V was cut by 0 bases and J by 0 bases, with 10 bases left in between. This CDR3 is CASSLGGTSSYEQYF. Here the CDR3 DNA reads TGTGCCAGCAGCTTGGGTGGGACGAGCTCCTACGAGCAGTACTTC.

The CDR3 is CASSPTGATGELFF. Written as DNA, the CDR3 is TGTGCCAGCAGCCCGACAGGGGCGACCGGGGAGCTGTTTTTT. This chain uses TRBV16 with TRBJ2-2; 8 positions match TRBD1. This CDR3 region has 14 residues. Trimming removed 4 bases from V and 5 bases from J; junction bases left unmatched: 3. Germline V gene lookup returns CDR1 KGHSY and CDR2 FQNENV.

This chain joins TRBV6-6 and TRBJ1-2, with 7 positions matching TRBD1. The germline V gene has CDR1 MNHNY and CDR2 SVGAGI (reference sequence). CDR3 length: 14 residues. The J segment lost 4 bases and the V segment lost 2 bases, leaving 4 bases of the junction unmatched. The CDR3 nucleotides are TGTGCCAGCAGTTACGACAGGGACGCCTATGGCTACACCTTC. Its translation: CASSYDRDAYGYTF.

V usage is TRBV7-3 and J usage is TRBJ2-1, with 7 positions matching TRBD2. This CDR3 region has 16 residues. J was trimmed by 3 bases and V by 5 bases; bases with no gene match: 10. Germline lookup yields CDR1 SGHTA and CDR2 FQGTGA. As DNA, the CDR3 is TGTGCCAGCAGCCCGAAGGGCGGGGGAGGCTACAATGAGCAGTTCTTC. It codes for CASSPKGGGGYNEQFF.

A few counts support this clone. The chain carries TRBV9 and TRBJ1-1; D is undetermined. Trimming shortened V by 4 bases and J by 1 base, and 5 bases separated the two germline ends. The CDR3 consists of 12 residues. Per germline, CDR1 SGDLS and CDR2 YYNGEE. CDR3 region: CASSPGNTEAFF. Here the CDR3 DNA reads TGTGCCAGCAGCCCAGGGAACACTGAAGCTTTCTTT.

The genes are TRBV10-2 and TRBJ1-3, with D hard to call. The germline V and J ends were trimmed by 6 bases and 4 bases, with 13 bases remaining between them. The CDR3 is made up of 14 amino acids. CDR1 and CDR2 (germline): WSHSY, SAAADI. CDR3 DNA: TGCGCCAGCAGCCCCCAGGCGGAGGGAAACACCATATATTTT. Translating it yields CASSPQAEGNTIYF.

The V call is TRBV30, the J call TRBJ1-2; D is possibly TRBD1 (5 bases). V was clipped by 3 bases and J by 4 bases, with 12 bases between them. The CDR3 runs to 13 residues. Germline CDR1 is GTSNPN and CDR2 is SVGIG (reference sequence). This CDR3 reads CAWRIMGGYGYTF. CDR3 nucleotides: TGTGCCTGGAGGATAATGGGGGGCTATGGCTACACCTTC. Using reference TRBV30 and TRBJ1-2 for the parts outside the CDR3, the full variable domain is SQTIHQWPATLVQPVGSPLSLECTVEGTSNPNLYWYRQAAGRGLQLLFYSVGIGQISSEVPQNLSASRPQDRQFILSSKKLLLSDSGFYLCAWRIMGGYGYTFGSGTRLTVV.

The genes are TRBV2 and TRBJ2-3; possible D gene TRBD2, 7 bases. Trimming took off 6 bases at V and 6 bases at J, with 10 bases between the two ends. Germline V lookup: CDR1 SNHLY, CDR2 FYNNEI. The CDR3 totals 12 residues. CDR3 residues: CASREGGDTQYF. The CDR3, as DNA: TGTGCCAGCAGGGAGGGGGGGGATACGCAGTATTTT.

This clone was found once. The V call is TRBV7-2, the J call TRBJ1-2; TRBD1 agrees at 8 bases. V lost 7 bases to trimming and J lost 2 bases; unmatched junction nucleotides: 9. The germline CDR1 and CDR2 sequences are SGHTA and FQGNSA. CDR3 length equals 15 residues. Here the CDR3 DNA reads TGTGCCAGCATCACCTCAGGGGGCTACAACTATGGCTACACCTTC. The encoded protein is CASITSGGYNYGYTF.

The gene calls are TRBV6-5 and TRBJ2-2, with D possibly being TRBD2 (6 bases). This CDR3 spans 15 amino acids. The V end was cut by 7 bases, the J end by 5 bases, with 17 bases between. CDR1 and CDR2 (germline): MNHEY, SVGAGI. The CDR3 is CASTGGAGITGELFF. The CDR3 DNA reads as TGTGCCAGCACCGGCGGGGCAGGGATAACCGGGGAGCTGTTTTTT.

The chain couples TRBV21-1 to TRBJ1-2; the listed D gene, TRBD1, was not tested against the DNA. TRBV21-1 constitutes a pseudogene. This CDR3 is 13 amino acids long. CDR3 loop: CASNDRGRYGYTF. The DNA of the CDR3 is TGTGCCAGCAATGATAGGGGTCGGTATGGCTACACCTTC.

The chain employs TRBV5-5 and TRBJ1-2; 7 bases are a match to TRBD1. This CDR3 contains 16 residues. Trimming cost V 0 bases and J 4 bases; bases outside gene matches: 9. Germline values: CDR1 SGHKS, CDR2 YYEKEE (reference sequence). DNA for the CDR3: TGTGCCAGCAGCTTGGACTTGACAGGGATTGGCTATGGCTACACCTTC. Protein product: CASSLDLTGIGYGYTF. Looking up the rest from reference TRBV5-5 and TRBJ1-2 gives the full variable domain: DAGVTQSPTHLIKTRGQQVTLRCSPISGHKSVSWYQQVLGQGPQFIFQYYEKEERGRGNFPDRFSARQFPNYSSELNVNALLLGDSALYLCASSLDLTGIGYGYTFGSGTRLTVV.

The chain employs TRBV19 and TRBJ1-5; D remains unclear. This CDR3 is built from 15 residues. V was clipped by 3 bases and J by 0 bases, with 9 bases between them. Germline V gene data show CDR1 as LNHDA and CDR2 as SQIVND (reference sequence). The CDR3 region has the DNA TGTGCCAGTAGTATGTACAGTCATAGCAATCAGCCCCAGCATTTT. It encodes CASSMYSHSNQPQHF. The variable domain in full, completed from reference TRBV19 and TRBJ1-5, reads DGGITQSPKYLFRKEGQNVTLSCEQNLNHDAMYWYRQDPGQGLRLIYYSQIVNDFQKGDIAEGYSVSREKKESFPLTVTSAQKNPTAFYLCASSMYSHSNQPQHFGDGTRLSIL.

The chain has TRBV7-9 and TRBJ2-3; D assignment may be TRBD1 or TRBD2 (5 bases each). The ends were cut back, 1 base at V and 2 bases at J, with 10 bases in the middle. The CDR3 is 15 residues long. Germline CDR1 reads SEHNR; CDR2 reads FQNEAQ (reference sequence). CDR3 region: CASSLGMGTTDTQYF. The CDR3, as DNA: TGTGCCAGCAGCTTAGGGATGGGGACCACAGATACGCAGTATTTT.

V usage is TRBV25-1 and J usage is TRBJ1-2; D ambiguous. The V gene lost 11 bases and the J gene lost 2 bases, with 12 bases spanning the gap. This CDR3 contains 12 residues. CDR1 and CDR2 (germline): MGHDK, SYGVNS. Here the CDR3 DNA reads TGTGCCGACAAATCTGGGAACTATGGCTACACCTTC. Its translation: CADKSGNYGYTF.

This chain's CDR3 is CASRSLAGGGRAQYF. CDR3 coding DNA: TGTGCCAGCAGAAGTCTAGCGGGAGGAGGCCGGGCCCAGTACTTC. The V call is TRBV6-5, the J call TRBJ2-5; 11 bases map to TRBD2. This CDR3 is 15 amino acids long. Germline loops: CDR1 MNHEY, CDR2 SVGAGI. Trimming at V came to 6 bases and at J to 9 bases, leaving 12 bases not matched to a gene.

V gene TRBV15 combines with J gene TRBJ2-1, with 13 bases identical to TRBD2. The CDR3 sequence is 17 residues long. J lost 6 bases, V lost 3 bases, and 8 bases had no gene match. From germline, CDR1 is LNHNV and CDR2 YYDKDF (reference sequence). CDR3 sequence (DNA): TGTGCCACCAGCAGGGGGCGGACTAGCGGGAGTGTCAATGAGCAGTTCTTC. Its protein is CATSRGRTSGSVNEQFF. Combining the CDR3 with reference TRBV15 and TRBJ2-1 gives the whole variable domain DAMVIQNPRYQVTQFGKPVTLSCSQTLNHNVMYWYQQKSSQAPKLLFHYYDKDFNNEADTPDNFQSRRPNTSFCFLDIRSPGLGDTAMYLCATSRGRTSGSVNEQFFGPGTRLTVL.

This clone appeared a few times. The CDR3 spells CASSSLTLSSYEQYF. DNA of the CDR3: TGTGCCAGCAGCTCGTTGACCCTCAGCTCCTACGAGCAGTACTTC. This rearrangement joins TRBV11-2 to TRBJ2-7; D unresolved. Germline assignment: CDR1 SGHAT and CDR2 FQNNGV. V gave up 4 bases and J gave up 0 bases, with 13 bases separating them. This CDR3 has 15 amino acids. The full variable domain, its missing parts supplied by reference TRBV11-2 and TRBJ2-7, is EAGVAQSPRYKIIEKRQSVAFWCNPISGHATLYWYQQILGQGPKLLIQFQNNGVVDDSQLPKDRFSAERLKGVDSTLKIQPAKLEDSAVYLCASSSLTLSSYEQYFGPGTRLTVT.